These 28 T cell receptor beta chains were sequenced from one sample in a study of STAT5B mutations in CD4+ large granular lymphocyte leukemia. The method was immunoSEQ multiplex PCR; TCRdb's version includes in-frame clones alone and lacks a portion of them. This sample carries tens of thousands of clones, about 80% of them seen once, and the ten largest clones take approximately 0.4%. Specimen: CD4+ T cells from blood buffy coats. The source of these receptors is a human donor in good health.

This sequence joins TRBV7-9 and TRBJ2-1; no firm D call. The length of the CDR3 is 13 residues. The ends were cut back, 5 bases at V and 2 bases at J, with 7 bases in the middle. CDR1 SEHNR and CDR2 FQNEAQ come from the germline V gene (reference sequence). The CDR3 reads CASSPGTYNEQFF. Here the CDR3 DNA reads TGTGCCAGCAGCCCTGGGACCTACAATGAGCAGTTCTTC.

The V and J genes are TRBV28 and TRBJ2-7, with D possibly TRBD1 on 6 matching bases. CDR3 length equals 13 residues. Trimming cost V 7 bases and J 6 bases, with 16 bases left between them. The germline V gene encodes CDR1 MDHEN and CDR2 SYDVKM. In DNA form, the CDR3 reads TGTGCCAGCACCGGGACATCCATTAGCGAGCAGTACTTC. Protein product: CASTGTSISEQYF.

The V gene is TRBV23-1, the J gene TRBJ2-7, with unresolved D. TRBV23-1 is marked as an open reading frame, function uncertain. V lost 6 bases, J lost 1 base, and 10 bases lay in between. The CDR3 extends over 13 amino acids. The CDR3 DNA follows: TGCGCCAGCAGCACTCGACGGTCCTACGAGCAGTACTTC. This codes for CASSTRRSYEQYF.

This chain joins TRBV29-1 and TRBJ1-4; D is ambiguous. Looked up from germline, CDR1 is SQVTM and CDR2 is ANQGSEA. V was cut by 7 bases and J by 6 bases, with 18 bases left in between. The CDR3 loop spans 14 amino acids. CDR3 in amino acids: CSAYDSIGDEKLFF. The CDR3 coding sequence is TGCAGCGCCTATGACTCAATAGGAGATGAAAAACTGTTTTTT.

This chain joins TRBV6-1 and TRBJ1-1; D gene unclear. Germline assignment: CDR1 MNHNS and CDR2 SASEGT. V lost 5 bases, J lost 1 base, and 8 bases lay in between. This CDR3 comprises 13 residues. The CDR3: CASSPRQNTEAFF. The CDR3 DNA sequence: TGTGCCAGCAGTCCCCGACAGAACACTGAAGCTTTCTTT.

The genes are TRBV29-1 and TRBJ2-3, with a possible D match to TRBD2 (6 bases). Trimming took 8 bases from V and 4 from J, leaving 10 bases between them. Germline assignment: CDR1 SQVTM and CDR2 ANQGSEA. The CDR3 consists of 11 residues. In DNA form, the CDR3 reads TGCAGCCTGAGACTAGCAGATACGCAGTATTTT. Translating it yields CSLRLADTQYF.

The rearrangement joins TRBV2 to TRBJ2-1, with 8 positions matching TRBD1. The CDR3 covers 15 residues. With 6 bases clipped from V and 5 bases from J, the junction kept 9 bases outside the gene matches. The germline V gene has CDR1 SNHLY and CDR2 FYNNEI. The CDR3 loop is CASRTGTGKNNEQFF. CDR3 DNA sequence: TGTGCCAGCAGGACCGGGACAGGTAAAAACAATGAGCAGTTCTTC.

The genes are TRBV11-2 and TRBJ2-2; D is unclear. Germline CDR1 and CDR2: SGHAT and FQNNGV. The CDR3 is 14 amino acids. The ends were cut back, 3 bases at V and 7 bases at J, with 12 bases in the middle. Here the CDR3 DNA reads TGTGCCAGCAGCTTCGGCTTATCCCTCGGGGAGCTGTTTTTT. This translates into CASSFGLSLGELFF.

This rearrangement joins TRBV19 to TRBJ1-1; TRBD1 matches 9 bases. Unmatched junction bases numbered 7, after V lost 7 bases and J lost 4 bases. Germline V gives CDR1 LNHDA, CDR2 SQIVND (reference sequence). The CDR3 runs to 14 residues. CDR3: CASTPTGGGTEAFF. CDR3 DNA: TGTGCCAGTACCCCGACAGGGGGAGGCACTGAAGCTTTCTTT.

This sequence joins TRBV9 and TRBJ1-2; D call uncertain. The germline V gene encodes CDR1 SGDLS and CDR2 YYNGEE. The germline V and J ends were trimmed by 3 bases and 8 bases, with 23 bases remaining between them. The CDR3 is made up of 16 amino acids. For the CDR3, the DNA is TGTGCCAGCAGCGCCGGGTTGGGAGAAAAAGTTGGAGGCTACACCTTC. Translation: CASSAGLGEKVGGYTF.

V gene TRBV14 combines with J gene TRBJ2-7; 9 bases agree with TRBD2. The germline V gene has CDR1 SGHDN and CDR2 FVKESK. V dropped 5 bases and J dropped 6; count of bases not matched to a gene: 11. The CDR3 runs 15 residues. This CDR3 reads CASSDLAGGIGEQYF. As DNA, the CDR3 is TGTGCCAGCAGCGATCTCGCGGGGGGGATCGGCGAGCAGTACTTC.

V gene TRBV5-1 combines with J gene TRBJ2-5; D is possibly TRBD1 (5 bases). The V gene lost 5 bases and the J gene lost 4 bases, with 15 bases spanning the gap. The CDR3 length is 14 residues. Germline V gene data show CDR1 as SGHRS and CDR2 as YFSETQ. CDR3 nucleotides: TGCGCCAGCAGTTTACCCCAGGGTCCAGAGACCCAGTACTTC. Protein product: CASSLPQGPETQYF. Complete variable domain (other parts from reference TRBV5-1 and TRBJ2-5): KAGVTQTPRYLIKTRGQQVTLSCSPISGHRSVSWYQQTPGQGLQFLFEYFSETQRNKGNFPGRFSGRQFSNSRSEMNVSTLELGDSALYLCASSLPQGPETQYFGPGTRLLVL.

The chain employs TRBV5-8 and TRBJ1-5; maybe TRBD1 (5 bases). The CDR3 totals 16 residues. Germline lookup yields CDR1 SGHTS and CDR2 YDEGEE. Trimming removed 5 bases at V and 5 bases at J, with 20 bases between. The DNA of the CDR3 is TGTGCCAGCAGTCCCGACAGTAAGGGGAATTATCAGCCCCAGCATTTT. Protein: CASSPDSKGNYQPQHF.

This chain links TRBV28 with TRBJ1-6; perhaps TRBD1 as D (6 bases). Deletions cut 5 bases from V and 7 bases from J, with 9 bases between. The CDR3 is made up of 13 amino acids. Germline loops: CDR1 MDHEN, CDR2 SYDVKM. CDR3 loop: CASSPQGNSPLHF. The DNA of the CDR3 is TGTGCCAGCAGTCCTCAGGGGAATTCACCCCTCCACTTT. The full variable domain, its missing parts supplied by reference TRBV28 and TRBJ1-6, is DVKVTQSSRYLVKRTGEKVFLECVQDMDHENMFWYRQDPGLGLRLIYFSYDVKMKEKGDIPEGYSVSREKKERFSLILESASTNQTSMYLCASSPQGNSPLHFGNGTRLTVT.

The V gene is TRBV5-4, the J gene TRBJ2-3, with unresolved D. V was shortened by 1 base and J by 0 bases, with 12 bases between the two germline ends. Germline lookup yields CDR1 SGHNT and CDR2 YYREEE (reference sequence). The CDR3 covers 16 residues. Here the CDR3 reads CASSLNGYPSTDTQYF. The CDR3 DNA reads TGTGCCAGCAGCTTGAATGGGTACCCTAGCACAGATACGCAGTATTTT. The full variable domain, rest sourced from reference TRBV5-4 and TRBJ2-3, is ETGVTQSPTHLIKTRGQQVTLRCSSQSGHNTVSWYQQALGQGPQFIFQYYREEENGRGNFPPRFSGLQFPNYSSELNVNALELDDSALYLCASSLNGYPSTDTQYFGPGTRLTVL.

The chain is built from TRBV6-1 and TRBJ1-6, with TRBD1 as a possible D gene (5 bases). V lost 1 base to trimming and J lost 6 bases, with 10 bases between them. Germline V gives CDR1 MNHNS, CDR2 SASEGT. The CDR3 length is 15 residues. In nucleotides, the CDR3 is TGTGCCAGCAGTGAAGAGCAGGGACCTAATTCACCCCTCCACTTT. Translating it yields CASSEEQGPNSPLHF.

The V gene is TRBV30, the J gene TRBJ2-7, with D perhaps matching TRBD2 (6 bases). CDR3 length: 14 residues. Germline CDR1 and CDR2: GTSNPN and SVGIG (reference sequence). V was trimmed by 4 bases and J by 2 bases, leaving 15 bases between them. DNA for the CDR3: TGTGCCTGGAACCCCGGGACTCCAACCTACGAGCAGTACTTC. It encodes CAWNPGTPTYEQYF.

This clone was detected once. The chain links TRBV6-1 to TRBJ1-2; TRBD1 aligns across 8 bases. This CDR3 comprises 16 residues. Germline V gives CDR1 MNHNS, CDR2 SASEGT. Losses at the gene ends were 4 bases for V and 8 bases for J; bases not matched to a gene: 15. The CDR3 here is CASSGAQGGFGGGYTF. The DNA for the CDR3 is TGTGCCAGCAGTGGGGCACAGGGGGGATTTGGGGGCGGCTACACCTTC.

The chain combines TRBV7-3 with TRBJ2-1; D uncertain. Trimming took off 2 bases at V and 0 bases at J, with 8 bases between the two ends. Per the germline V gene, CDR1 is SGHTA and CDR2 is FQGTGA. CDR3 length: 15 residues. For the CDR3, the DNA is TGTGCCAGCAGCTTAGACGTAAGCTCCTACAATGAGCAGTTCTTC. Protein product: CASSLDVSSYNEQFF.

The chain carries TRBV6-4 and TRBJ2-2; D is possibly TRBD1 or TRBD2 (5 bases each). The CDR3 length is 14 residues. Germline lookup yields CDR1 MRHNA and CDR2 SNTAGT. V was shortened by 6 bases and J by 2 bases, with 10 bases between the two germline ends. The CDR3 DNA sequence: TGTGCCAGCAGCCCCGGGGCCAACACCGGGGAGCTGTTTTTT. The encoded protein is CASSPGANTGELFF.

This sequence joins TRBV11-3 and TRBJ2-3, with D perhaps TRBD2 (6 bases). Trimming took off 0 bases at V and 5 bases at J, with 12 bases between the two ends. CDR1 is SGHNT and CDR2 is YENEEA in the germline V gene. The CDR3 runs 15 residues. The CDR3 DNA follows: TGTGCCAGCAGCTTAGACGGGAGCGCGGGAGATACGCAGTATTTT. The encoded protein is CASSLDGSAGDTQYF.

This clone was counted a few times. The V and J genes are TRBV6-5 and TRBJ1-6, with D possibly matching TRBD1 (5 bases). V was cut by 6 bases and J by 9 bases, with 9 bases left in between. CDR1 is MNHEY, CDR2 SVGAGI, per germline. This CDR3 has 12 residues. The DNA for the CDR3 is TGTGCCAGCAGGGGGGAGGGTTCACCCCTCCACTTT. This encodes CASRGEGSPLHF.

The gene calls are TRBV19 and TRBJ1-1; no definite D call. There are 15 residues in the CDR3. In germline, CDR1 is LNHDA, CDR2 SQIVND (reference sequence). The V and J ends lost 8 bases and 2 bases respectively, with 18 bases between them. CDR3 bases: TGTGCCAGTTTTCTCCCCCTCGGACCCAACACTGAAGCTTTCTTT. It codes for CASFLPLGPNTEAFF.

This rearrangement joins TRBV11-2 to TRBJ1-2; no clear D gene. V lost 4 bases and J lost 2, with 14 bases in between. Germline CDR1 reads SGHAT; CDR2 reads FQNNGV. This CDR3 comprises 15 residues. CDR3: CASSSDVIWNYGYTF. The DNA for the CDR3 is TGTGCCAGCAGCTCCGACGTCATTTGGAACTATGGCTACACCTTC.

Concerning this clone itself: Other DNA sequences within the sample encode an identical CDR3. The chain has TRBV5-1 and TRBJ2-1; 10 bases align to TRBD2. V trimming: 1 base; J trimming: 7 bases; junction bases outside the gene matches: 5. The germline CDR1 and CDR2 sequences are SGHRS and YFSETQ. This CDR3 has 15 amino acids. The CDR3 bases are TGCGCCAGCAGCTTGTTAGCGGGGGGCCTTAATGAGCAGTTCTTC. Its protein product is CASSLLAGGLNEQFF.

V and J are TRBV6-6 and TRBJ2-7, with D perhaps TRBD1 (6 bases). Per the germline V gene, CDR1 is MNHNY and CDR2 is SVGAGI (reference sequence). V was pared by 5 bases and J by 3 bases, with 14 bases between. The CDR3 runs to 14 residues. CDR3 protein: CASSTGSDFYEQYF. The DNA for the CDR3 is TGTGCCAGCAGTACAGGGTCTGATTTCTACGAGCAGTACTTC.

The gene calls are TRBV6-6 and TRBJ1-2; 8 bases fit TRBD1. Germline CDR1 is MNHNY and CDR2 is SVGAGI (reference sequence). The CDR3 loop spans 13 amino acids. V was clipped by 5 bases and J by 7 bases; unmatched bases: 6. The CDR3 coding sequence is TGTGCCAGCAGTCCGGACAGGGATGTTGGCTACACCTTC. This codes for CASSPDRDVGYTF.

The chain links TRBV2 to TRBJ2-7; perhaps D is TRBD1 or TRBD2 (5 bases each). Between the trimmed V and J ends, which lost 6 bases and 0 bases, there was a span of 12 bases. The CDR3 runs to 14 residues. Germline-derived CDR1 and CDR2 are SNHLY and FYNNEI. The CDR3 is CASRWDGSSYEQYF. The CDR3, as DNA: TGTGCCAGCAGATGGGACGGTAGCTCCTACGAGCAGTACTTC.